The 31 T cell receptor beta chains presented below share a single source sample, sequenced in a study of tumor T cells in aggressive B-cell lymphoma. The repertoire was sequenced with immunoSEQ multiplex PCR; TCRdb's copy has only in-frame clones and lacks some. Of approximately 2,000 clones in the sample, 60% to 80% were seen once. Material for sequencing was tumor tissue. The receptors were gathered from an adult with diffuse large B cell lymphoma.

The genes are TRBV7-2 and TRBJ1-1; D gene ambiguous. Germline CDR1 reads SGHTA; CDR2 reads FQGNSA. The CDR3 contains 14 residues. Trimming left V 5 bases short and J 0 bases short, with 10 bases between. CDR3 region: CASSQHGMNTEAFF. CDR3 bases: TGTGCCAGCAGCCAACACGGGATGAACACTGAAGCTTTCTTT.

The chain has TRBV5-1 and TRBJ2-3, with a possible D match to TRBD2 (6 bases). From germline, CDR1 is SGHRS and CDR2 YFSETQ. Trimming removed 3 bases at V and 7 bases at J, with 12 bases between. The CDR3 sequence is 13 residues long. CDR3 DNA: TGCGCCAGCAGCTACGAGGCGGGGTATACGCAGTATTTT. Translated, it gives CASSYEAGYTQYF.

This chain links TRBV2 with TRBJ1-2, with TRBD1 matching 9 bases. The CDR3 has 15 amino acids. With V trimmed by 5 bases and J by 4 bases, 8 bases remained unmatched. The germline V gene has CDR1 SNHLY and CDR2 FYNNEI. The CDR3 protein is CASSTRTGATYGYTF. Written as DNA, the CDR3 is TGTGCCAGCAGTACGCGGACAGGGGCGACCTATGGCTACACCTTC.

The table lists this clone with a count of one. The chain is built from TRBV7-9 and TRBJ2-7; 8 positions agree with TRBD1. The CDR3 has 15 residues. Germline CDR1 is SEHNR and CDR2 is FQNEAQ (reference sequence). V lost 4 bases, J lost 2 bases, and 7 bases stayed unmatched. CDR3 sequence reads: CASSSDREGPYEQYF. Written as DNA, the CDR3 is TGTGCCAGCAGCTCGGACAGGGAAGGACCCTACGAGCAGTACTTC. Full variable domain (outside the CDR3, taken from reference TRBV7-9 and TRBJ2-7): DTGVSQNPRHKITKRGQNVTFRCDPISEHNRLYWYRQTLGQGPEFLTYFQNEAQLEKSRLLSDRFSAERPKGSFSTLEIQRTEQGDSAMYLCASSSDREGPYEQYFGPGTRLTVT.

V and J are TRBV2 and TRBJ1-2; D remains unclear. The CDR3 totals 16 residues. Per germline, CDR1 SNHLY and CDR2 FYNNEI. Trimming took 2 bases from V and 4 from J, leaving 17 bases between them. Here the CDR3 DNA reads TGTGCCAGCAGTGAACCGGGAGCCATATTGAGCTATGGCTACACCTTC. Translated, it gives CASSEPGAILSYGYTF.

CDR3 loop: CASSVSPSGGENNEQFF. For the CDR3, the DNA is TGTGCCAGCAGCGTAAGTCCTAGCGGGGGGGAGAACAATGAGCAGTTCTTC. The chain couples TRBV9 to TRBJ2-1; 12 nucleotides line up with TRBD2. This CDR3 region has 17 residues. V dropped 1 base and J dropped 5; count of bases not matched to a gene: 7. CDR1 SGDLS and CDR2 YYNGEE come from the germline V gene.

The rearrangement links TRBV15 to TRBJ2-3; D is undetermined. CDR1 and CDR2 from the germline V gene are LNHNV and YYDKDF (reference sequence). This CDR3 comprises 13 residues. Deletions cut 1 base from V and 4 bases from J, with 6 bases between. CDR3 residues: CATSRAASDTQYF. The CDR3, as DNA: TGTGCCACCAGCAGAGCCGCGTCAGATACGCAGTATTTT.

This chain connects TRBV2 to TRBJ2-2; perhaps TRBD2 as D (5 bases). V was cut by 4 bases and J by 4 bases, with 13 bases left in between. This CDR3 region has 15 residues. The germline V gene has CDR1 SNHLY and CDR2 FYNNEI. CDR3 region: CASSALGASTGELFF. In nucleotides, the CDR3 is TGTGCCAGCAGTGCCCTGGGAGCCAGCACCGGGGAGCTGTTTTTT.

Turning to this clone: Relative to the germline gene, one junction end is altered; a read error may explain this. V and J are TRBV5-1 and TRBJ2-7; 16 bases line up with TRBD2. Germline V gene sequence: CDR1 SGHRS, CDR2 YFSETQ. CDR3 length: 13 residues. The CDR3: CASSAGLAGGWNF. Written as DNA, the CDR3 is TGCGCCAGCAGCGCGGGACTAGCGGGGGGGTGGAACTTC.

The CDR3 DNA reads as TGTGCCTGGAGTGTTTGGTCAGGGGGCGCCGGTGAAGCTTTCTTT. This gives the protein CAWSVWSGGAGEAFF. The chain couples TRBV30 to TRBJ1-1; 8 bases align to TRBD1. The CDR3 loop spans 15 amino acids. Germline CDR1 and CDR2: GTSNPN and SVGIG (reference sequence). V lost 0 bases, J lost 7 bases, and 10 bases stayed unmatched.

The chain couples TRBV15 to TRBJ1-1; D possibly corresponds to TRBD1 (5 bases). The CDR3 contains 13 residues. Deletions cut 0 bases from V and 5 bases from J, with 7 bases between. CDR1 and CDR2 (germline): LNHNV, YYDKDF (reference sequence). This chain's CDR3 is CATSRDRATEAFF. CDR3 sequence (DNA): TGTGCCACCAGCAGAGACAGGGCTACTGAAGCTTTCTTT.

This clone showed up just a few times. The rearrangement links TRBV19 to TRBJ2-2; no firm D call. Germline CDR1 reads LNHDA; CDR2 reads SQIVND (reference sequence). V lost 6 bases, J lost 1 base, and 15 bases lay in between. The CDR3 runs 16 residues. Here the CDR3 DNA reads TGTGCCAGTAGCACTCTGACGCCAGGGAACACCGGGGAGCTGTTTTTT. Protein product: CASSTLTPGNTGELFF.

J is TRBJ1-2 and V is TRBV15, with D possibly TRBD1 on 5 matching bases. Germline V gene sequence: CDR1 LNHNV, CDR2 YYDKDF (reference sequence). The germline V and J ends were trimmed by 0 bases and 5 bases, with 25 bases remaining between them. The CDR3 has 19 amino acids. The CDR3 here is CATSRDLGLGLAGRYGYTF. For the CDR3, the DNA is TGTGCCACCAGCAGAGATTTGGGACTTGGTCTGGCAGGGAGGTATGGCTACACCTTC.

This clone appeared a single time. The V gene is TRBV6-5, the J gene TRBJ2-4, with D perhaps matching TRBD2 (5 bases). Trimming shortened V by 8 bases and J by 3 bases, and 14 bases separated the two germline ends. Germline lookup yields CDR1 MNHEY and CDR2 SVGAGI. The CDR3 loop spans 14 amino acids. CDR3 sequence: CASAKGSSKNIQYF. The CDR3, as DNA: TGTGCCAGCGCGAAAGGGAGTAGCAAAAACATTCAGTACTTC.

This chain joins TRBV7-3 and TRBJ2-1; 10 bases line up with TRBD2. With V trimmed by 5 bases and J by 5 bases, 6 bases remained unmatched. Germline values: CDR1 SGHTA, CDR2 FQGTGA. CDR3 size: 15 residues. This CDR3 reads CASSLSGGTNNEQFF. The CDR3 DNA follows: TGTGCCAGCAGCCTTAGCGGGGGGACCAACAATGAGCAGTTCTTC.

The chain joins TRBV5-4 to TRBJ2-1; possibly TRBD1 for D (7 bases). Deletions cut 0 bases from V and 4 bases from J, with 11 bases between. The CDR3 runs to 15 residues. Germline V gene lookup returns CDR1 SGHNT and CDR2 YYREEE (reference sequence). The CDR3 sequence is CASSLEAGGYNEQFF. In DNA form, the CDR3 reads TGTGCCAGCAGCTTGGAAGCAGGGGGGTACAATGAGCAGTTCTTC.

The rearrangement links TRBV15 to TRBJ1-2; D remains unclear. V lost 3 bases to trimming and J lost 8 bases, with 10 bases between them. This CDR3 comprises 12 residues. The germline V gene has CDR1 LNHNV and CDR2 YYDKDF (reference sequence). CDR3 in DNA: TGTGCCACCAGCAGGGCGACTTCCGGCTACACCTTC. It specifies CATSRATSGYTF. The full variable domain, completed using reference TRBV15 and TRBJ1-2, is DAMVIQNPRYQVTQFGKPVTLSCSQTLNHNVMYWYQQKSSQAPKLLFHYYDKDFNNEADTPDNFQSRRPNTSFCFLDIRSPGLGDTAMYLCATSRATSGYTFGSGTRLTVV.

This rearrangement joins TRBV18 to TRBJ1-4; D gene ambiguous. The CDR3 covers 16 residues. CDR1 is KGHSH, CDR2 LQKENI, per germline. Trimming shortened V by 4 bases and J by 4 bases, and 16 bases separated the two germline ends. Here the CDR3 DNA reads TGTGCCAGCTCACGCGGGGAGGATTTCCTTAATGAAAAACTGTTTTTT. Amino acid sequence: CASSRGEDFLNEKLFF.

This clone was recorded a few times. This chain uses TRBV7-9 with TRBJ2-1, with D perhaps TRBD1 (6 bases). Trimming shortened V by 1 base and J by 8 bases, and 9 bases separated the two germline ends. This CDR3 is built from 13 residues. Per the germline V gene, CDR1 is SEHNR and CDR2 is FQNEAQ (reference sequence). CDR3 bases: TGTGCCAGCAGCTTAGACAGGGCTCATGAGCAGTTCTTC. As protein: CASSLDRAHEQFF.

The CDR3 sequence is CASSPGRNTGELFF. The CDR3 region has the DNA TGCGCCAGCAGCCCTGGGAGAAACACCGGGGAGCTGTTTTTT. The chain uses TRBV4-1 and TRBJ2-2; a weak D match, TRBD2 (5 bases). Per the germline V gene, CDR1 is MGHRA and CDR2 is YSYEKL. The CDR3 totals 14 residues. The germline V and J ends were trimmed by 4 bases and 2 bases, with 8 bases remaining between them.

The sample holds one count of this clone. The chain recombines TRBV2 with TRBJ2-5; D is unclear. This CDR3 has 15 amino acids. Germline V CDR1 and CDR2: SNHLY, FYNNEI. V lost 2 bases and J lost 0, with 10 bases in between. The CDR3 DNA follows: TGTGCCAGCAGTGAATCCTTGAGGTACCAAGAGACCCAGTACTTC. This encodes CASSESLRYQETQYF.

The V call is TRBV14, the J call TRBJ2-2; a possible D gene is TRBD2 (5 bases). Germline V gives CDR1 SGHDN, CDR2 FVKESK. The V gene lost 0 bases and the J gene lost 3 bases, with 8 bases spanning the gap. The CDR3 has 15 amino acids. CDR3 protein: CASSQDGRYTGELFF. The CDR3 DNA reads TGTGCCAGCAGCCAAGATGGGAGATACACCGGGGAGCTGTTTTTT.

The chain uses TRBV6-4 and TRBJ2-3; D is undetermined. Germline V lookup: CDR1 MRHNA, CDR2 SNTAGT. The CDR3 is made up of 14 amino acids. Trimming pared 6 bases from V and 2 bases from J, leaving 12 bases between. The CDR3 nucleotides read TGTGCCAGCAGCCCCCGTCCCCTCACAGATACGCAGTATTTT. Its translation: CASSPRPLTDTQYF.

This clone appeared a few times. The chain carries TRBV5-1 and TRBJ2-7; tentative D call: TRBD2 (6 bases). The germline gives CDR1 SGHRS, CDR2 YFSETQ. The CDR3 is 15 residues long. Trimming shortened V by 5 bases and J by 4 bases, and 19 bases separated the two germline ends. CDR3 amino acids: CASRTLVPGGYEQYF. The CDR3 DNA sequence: TGCGCCAGCAGAACCCTAGTGCCCGGAGGGTACGAGCAGTACTTC.

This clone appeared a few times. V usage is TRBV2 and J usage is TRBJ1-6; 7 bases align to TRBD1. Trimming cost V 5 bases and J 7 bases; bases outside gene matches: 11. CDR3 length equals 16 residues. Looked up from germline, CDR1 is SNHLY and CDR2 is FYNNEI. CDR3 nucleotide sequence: TGTGCCAGCAGTCCCGAACAGGGGCGGTGGAATTCACCCCTCCACTTT. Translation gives CASSPEQGRWNSPLHF.

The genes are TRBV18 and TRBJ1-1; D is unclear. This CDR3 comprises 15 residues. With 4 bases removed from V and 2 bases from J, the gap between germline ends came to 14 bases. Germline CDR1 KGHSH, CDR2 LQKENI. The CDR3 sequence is CASSLRRGLNTEAFF. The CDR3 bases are TGTGCCAGCTCACTCCGGAGAGGCCTCAACACTGAAGCTTTCTTT.

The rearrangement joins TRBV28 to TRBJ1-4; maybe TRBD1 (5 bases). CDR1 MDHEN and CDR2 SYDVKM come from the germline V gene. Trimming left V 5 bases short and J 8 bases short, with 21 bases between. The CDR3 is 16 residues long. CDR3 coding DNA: TGTGCCAGCAGTCCTCTTGTGGAGGGGATGGGAGAAAAACTGTTTTTT. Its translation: CASSPLVEGMGEKLFF.

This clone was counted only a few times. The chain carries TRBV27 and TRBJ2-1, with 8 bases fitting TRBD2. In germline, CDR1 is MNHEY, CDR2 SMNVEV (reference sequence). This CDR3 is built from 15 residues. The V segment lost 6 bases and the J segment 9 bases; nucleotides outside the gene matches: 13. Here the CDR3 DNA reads TGTGCCAGCAGACAAACCGGGGGGGCCTCTGGTGAGCAGTTCTTC. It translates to CASRQTGGASGEQFF.

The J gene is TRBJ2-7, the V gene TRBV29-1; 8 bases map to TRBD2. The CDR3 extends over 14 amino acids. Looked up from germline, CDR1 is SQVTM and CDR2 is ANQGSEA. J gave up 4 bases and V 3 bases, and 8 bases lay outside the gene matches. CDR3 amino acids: CSVEERGGTYEQYF. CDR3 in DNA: TGCAGCGTTGAGGAACGGGGGGGAACATACGAGCAGTACTTC.

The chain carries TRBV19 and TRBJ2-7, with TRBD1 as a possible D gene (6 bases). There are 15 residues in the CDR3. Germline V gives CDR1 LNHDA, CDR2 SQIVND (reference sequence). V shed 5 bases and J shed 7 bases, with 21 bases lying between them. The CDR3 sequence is CASSEPEQGSWEQYF. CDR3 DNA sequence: TGTGCCAGTAGTGAACCGGAACAGGGATCGTGGGAGCAGTACTTC.

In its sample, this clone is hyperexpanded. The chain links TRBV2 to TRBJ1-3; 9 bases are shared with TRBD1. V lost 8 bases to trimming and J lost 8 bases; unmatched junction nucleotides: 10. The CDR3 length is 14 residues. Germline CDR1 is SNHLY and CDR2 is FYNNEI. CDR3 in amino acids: CASGQGPREDTIYF. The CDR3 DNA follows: TGTGCCAGCGGACAGGGGCCTAGGGAGGACACCATATATTTT.